This TCR beta chain is drawn from a study of blood T cell repertoires in COVID-19. About the research overall: Samples came from the United States, Italy and Spain, spanning acute and convalescent COVID-19.

Original handling: Amplification from reference gene primers served as the basis for estimated nucleated cell counts. Assay: immunoSEQ multiplex PCR; the TCRdb copy retains only in-frame clones and omits some. The V and J calls and clone size come from that table; D and trimming were worked out from the DNA. The sample holds about 410,000 clones, roughly 89% seen once. The CDR3 is 13 amino acids. Germline values: CDR1 GTSNPN, CDR2 SVGIG (reference sequence). Trimming removed 2 bases from V and 5 bases from J, with 13 bases in between. The sample was PBMCs or T cells enriched from blood (not recorded which). The chain recombines TRBV30 with TRBJ2-7; maybe TRBD1 (6 bases). The TCR sequence derives from a woman aged 25 to 39 who had recovered from COVID-19. The CDR3 DNA is TGTGCCTGGAGTACACAGGGAGTCAACGAGCAGTACTTC. Translation gives CAWSTQGVNEQYF.